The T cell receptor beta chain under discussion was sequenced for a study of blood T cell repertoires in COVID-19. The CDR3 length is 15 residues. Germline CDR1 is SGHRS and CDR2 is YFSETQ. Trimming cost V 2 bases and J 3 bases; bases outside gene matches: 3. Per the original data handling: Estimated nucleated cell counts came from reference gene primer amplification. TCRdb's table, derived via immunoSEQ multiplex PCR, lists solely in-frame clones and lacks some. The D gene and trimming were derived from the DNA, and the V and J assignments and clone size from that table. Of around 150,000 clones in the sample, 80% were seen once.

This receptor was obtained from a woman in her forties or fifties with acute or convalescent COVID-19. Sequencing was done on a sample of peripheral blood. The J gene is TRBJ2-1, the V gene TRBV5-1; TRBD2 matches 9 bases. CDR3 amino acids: CASSLRTSDYNEQFF. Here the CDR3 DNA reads TGCGCCAGCAGCTTAAGGACTAGCGACTACAATGAGCAGTTCTTC.